This T cell receptor beta chain was retrieved from a study of human versus mouse CDR3 diversity and MHC coevolution. Study-wide context: Valid reads per sample ranged from about 5.5 x 10^6 to 1.6 x 10^7.

Germline V CDR1 and CDR2: SNHLY, FYNNEI. V lost 6 bases to trimming and J lost 7 bases; unmatched junction nucleotides: 8. CDR3 length: 14 residues. This clone has just one count. The data were produced by immunoSEQ multiplex PCR, yet TCRdb's version contains in-frame clones alone and is incomplete. The sample lists tens of thousands of clones, just under 95% seen once, with approximately 17% in the top ten. The chain recombines TRBV2 with TRBJ1-4; 7 bases align to TRBD1. The sequenced sample was naive CD4+ T cells from blood. Subset given: CD45RO-negative CD62L-positive naive CD4 T cells. The origin of this receptor is a person aged 55 to 70 in good health. The CDR3 DNA reads as TGTGCCAGCAGGGAGGGGACAGTGGTTGAAAAACTGTTTTTT. It encodes CASREGTVVEKLFF.